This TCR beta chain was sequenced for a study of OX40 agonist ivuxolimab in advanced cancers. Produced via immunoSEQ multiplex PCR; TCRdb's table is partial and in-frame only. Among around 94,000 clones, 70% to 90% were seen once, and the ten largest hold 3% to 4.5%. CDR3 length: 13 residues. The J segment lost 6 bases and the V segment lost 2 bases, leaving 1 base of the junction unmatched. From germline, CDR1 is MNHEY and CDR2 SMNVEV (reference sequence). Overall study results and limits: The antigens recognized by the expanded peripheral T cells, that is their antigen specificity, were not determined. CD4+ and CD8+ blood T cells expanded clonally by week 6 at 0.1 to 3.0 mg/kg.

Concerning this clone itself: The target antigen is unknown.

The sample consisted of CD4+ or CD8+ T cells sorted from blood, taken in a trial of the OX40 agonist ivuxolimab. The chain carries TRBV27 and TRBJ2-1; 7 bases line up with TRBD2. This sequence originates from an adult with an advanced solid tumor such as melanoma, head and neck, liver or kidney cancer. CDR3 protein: CASSLTGGNEQFF. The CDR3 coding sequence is TGTGCCAGCAGTTTAACGGGAGGCAATGAGCAGTTCTTC.